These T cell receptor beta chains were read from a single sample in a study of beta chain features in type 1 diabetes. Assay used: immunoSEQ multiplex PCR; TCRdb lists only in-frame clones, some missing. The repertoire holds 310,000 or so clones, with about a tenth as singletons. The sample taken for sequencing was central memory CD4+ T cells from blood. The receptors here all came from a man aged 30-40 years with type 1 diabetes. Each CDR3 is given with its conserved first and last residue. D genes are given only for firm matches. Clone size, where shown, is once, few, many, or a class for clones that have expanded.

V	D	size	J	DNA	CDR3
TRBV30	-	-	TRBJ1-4	TGTGCCTGGAGTGGACACAGTATGACGGGTGAAAAACTGTTTTTT	CAWSGHSMTGEKLFF
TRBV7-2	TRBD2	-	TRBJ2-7	TGTGCCAGCAGCTTAAGTCTAGCGGGTCCCTACGAGCAGTACTTC	CASSLSLAGPYEQYF
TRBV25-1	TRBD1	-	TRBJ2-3	TGTGCCAGCAGTGGGCCAGGGGGCGCAACAGATACGCAGTATTTT	CASSGPGGATDTQYF
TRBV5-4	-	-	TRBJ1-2	TGTGCCAGCAGCGCCGGACCTGACGCTTCTAACTATGGCTACACCTTC	CASSAGPDASNYGYTF
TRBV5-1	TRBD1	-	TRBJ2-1	TGCGCCAGCAGCTTGTCGGCAGGGGGCTGGGATGAGCAGTTCTTC	CASSLSAGGWDEQFF
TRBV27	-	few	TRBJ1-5	TGTGCCAGCAGTTTAGGCGGACCTCAGCCCCAGCATTTT	CASSLGGPQPQHF
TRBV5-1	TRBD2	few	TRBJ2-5	TGCGCCAGCAGCCCTGGAATCGATAGCGGGGGCCTAGAGACCCAGTACTTC	CASSPGIDSGGLETQYF
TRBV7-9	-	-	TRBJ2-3	TGTGCCAGCAGCCCCTTGGCGGTACTTGATACGCAGTATTTT	CASSPLAVLDTQYF
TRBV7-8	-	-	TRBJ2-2	TGTGCCAGTGGTCGTTCGGACAGTCCCGGGGAGCTGTTTTTT	CASGRSDSPGELFF
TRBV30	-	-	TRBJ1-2	TGTGCCTGGAGTCCCGGCAGGTCGGTAGATGGCTACACCTTC	CAWSPGRSVDGYTF
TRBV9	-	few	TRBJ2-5	TGTGCCAGCAGCGTAGACGAGGGCTGGGAGACCCAGTACTTC	CASSVDEGWETQYF
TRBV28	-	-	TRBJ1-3	TGTGCCAGCACCAGTGGGGGACAAGGAAACACCATATATTTT	CASTSGGQGNTIYF
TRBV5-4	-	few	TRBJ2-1	TGTGCCAGCAGCTTGCCAGATTTGAATGAGCAGTTCTTC	CASSLPDLNEQFF
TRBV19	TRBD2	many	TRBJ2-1	TGTGCCAGCGCTAGCGGGGGAAATGAGCAGTTCTTC	CASASGGNEQFF
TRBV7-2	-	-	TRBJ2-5	TGTGCCAGCAGCTTAGGGGGCGACGAGACCCAGTACTTC	CASSLGGDETQYF
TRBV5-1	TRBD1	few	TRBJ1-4	TGCGCCAGCAGCTTGGTATCAGGGGGCGGTGAAAAACTGTTTTTT	CASSLVSGGGEKLFF
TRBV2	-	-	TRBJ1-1	TGTGCCAGCCACGGGACGGTGAACACTGAAGCTTTCTTT	CASHGTVNTEAFF
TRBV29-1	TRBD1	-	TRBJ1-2	TGCAGCGTTACGACAGGGAGCTATGGCTACACCTTC	CSVTTGSYGYTF
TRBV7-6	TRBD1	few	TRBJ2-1	TGTGCCAGCAGCTTTCGGGACAGGGGAGGGAATGAGCAGTTCTTC	CASSFRDRGGNEQFF
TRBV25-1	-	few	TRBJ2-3	TGTGCCAGCACCCTTCAAGAATTCACAGATACGCAGTATTTT	CASTLQEFTDTQYF
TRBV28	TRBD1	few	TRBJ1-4	TGTGCCAGCAGTTTGGGGACAGTGGCTGAAAAACTGTTTTTT	CASSLGTVAEKLFF
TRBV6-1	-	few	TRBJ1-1	TGTGCCAGCACGGGGGTGGACGGAGTCACTGAAGCTTTCTTT	CASTGVDGVTEAFF
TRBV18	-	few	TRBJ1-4	TGTGCCAGCTCCTCACAACAGACCGGAGCTGAAAAACTGTTTTTT	CASSSQQTGAEKLFF
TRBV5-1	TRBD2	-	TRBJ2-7	TGCGCCAGCAGCCTTCGTGATAGCGGGGGGGCCGGACGCGAGCAGTACTTC	CASSLRDSGGAGREQYF
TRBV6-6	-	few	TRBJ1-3	TGTGCCAGCAGTTCAGCAGCAGTCTCTGGAAACACCATATATTTT	CASSSAAVSGNTIYF
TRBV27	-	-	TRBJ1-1	TGTGCCAGCAGTTCTGTCCAGGTTATGAACACTGAAGCTTTCTTT	CASSSVQVMNTEAFF
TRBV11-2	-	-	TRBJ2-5	TGTGCCAGCACCCCTATTGGGGAGACCCAGTACTTC	CASTPIGETQYF
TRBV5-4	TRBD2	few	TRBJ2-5	TGTGCCAGCAGCTTTATTAGCGGGGGGCAAGAGACCCAGTACTTC	CASSFISGGQETQYF
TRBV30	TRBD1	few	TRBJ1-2	TGTGCCTGGAGCCCGGGAGGGGGCGTCTATGGCTACACCTTC	CAWSPGGGVYGYTF
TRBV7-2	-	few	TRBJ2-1	TGTGCCAGCAGCGCCTCTAGCGCACCCTACAATGAGCAGTTCTTC	CASSASSAPYNEQFF
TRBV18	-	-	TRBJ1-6	TGTGCCAGCTCCCCTGCGCCAGGGAGCTCCTATAATTCACCCCTCCACTTT	CASSPAPGSSYNSPLHF
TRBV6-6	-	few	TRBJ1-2	TGTGCCAGCAGACTAAACTATGGCTACACCTTC	CASRLNYGYTF
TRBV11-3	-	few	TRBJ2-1	TGTGCCAGCAGCCAAAAGGGGCAGTTGGCCTACAATGAGCAGTTCTTC	CASSQKGQLAYNEQFF
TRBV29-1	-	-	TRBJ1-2	TGCAGCGTTGAAGACCGGGGGAGGTATGGCTACACCTTC	CSVEDRGRYGYTF
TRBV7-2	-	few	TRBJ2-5	TGTGCCAGCAGCTTCTCTCAATCCGAGACCCAGTACTTC	CASSFSQSETQYF
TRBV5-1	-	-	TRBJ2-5	TGCGCCAGCAGCCCTGGACAGCTTCAAGAGACCCAGTACTTC	CASSPGQLQETQYF
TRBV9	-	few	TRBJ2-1	TGTGCCAGCAGCGTAGAGTTGGGGTCCTACAATGAGCAGTTCTTC	CASSVELGSYNEQFF
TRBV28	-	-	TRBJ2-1	TGTGCCAGCAGTTTATTTACAGGTGTGAGGAATGAGCAGTTCTTC	CASSLFTGVRNEQFF
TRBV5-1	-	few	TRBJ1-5	TGCGCCAGCAGCTTGAGCGGCAGGGCCAATCAGCCCCAGCATTTT	CASSLSGRANQPQHF
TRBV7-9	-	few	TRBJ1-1	TGTGCCAGCAGTTCGATGGCTGACGCTGAAGCTTTCTTT	CASSSMADAEAFF
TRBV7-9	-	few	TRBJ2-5	TGTGCCAGCAGCCCCCAGTATAAAGAGACCCAGTACTTC	CASSPQYKETQYF
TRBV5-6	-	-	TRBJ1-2	TGTGCCAGCAGCTTGGGACGGGGGCACGGCTACACCTTC	CASSLGRGHGYTF
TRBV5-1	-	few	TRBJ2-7	TGCGCCAGCAGCCCATCTATGACCTGGACGTCAACCTACGAGCAGTACTTC	CASSPSMTWTSTYEQYF
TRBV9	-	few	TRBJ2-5	TGTGCCAGCAGCGTAGTCGGGACCACGGAGACCCAGTACTTC	CASSVVGTTETQYF
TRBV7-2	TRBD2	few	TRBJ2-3	TGTGCCAGCAGCTTACTAGCGGGGAGCACAGATACGCAGTATTTT	CASSLLAGSTDTQYF
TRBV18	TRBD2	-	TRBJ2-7	TGTGCCAGCTCACCACCTTCAACTAGCGGGGGGGCGGAGCAGTACTTC	CASSPPSTSGGAEQYF